This TCR beta chain was recorded in a study of vaccination and CD4 T cells after COVID-19. Study context: For three convalescent patients, sampling occurred both at day 14 and at days 161 to 241 after vaccination. From HCoV-229E, HCoV-OC43, HCoV-NL63 and SARS-CoV-2, overlapping spike peptides were used to stimulate the cells. Overall study findings and caveats: Post-vaccination reactive clonotypes (median roughly 35) did not differ significantly from post-infection (more than 20).

As for time point: late sampling 161 to 241 days after vaccination in three convalescent patients. Treatment given: roughly ten-day PBMC culture with coronavirus spike peptide pools or control peptides (ViraFEST assay). In this sample, this clonotype is medium-sized. Its antigen is still unknown. Researchers used the Oncomine TCR Beta short-read assay to sequence DNA from cultured CD4+ T cells. After culture, CD4+ T cells served as the source for genomic DNA extraction. TCRdb recomputed calls from the PCR reads with MiXCR, one row per CDR3 protein. The sample includes tens of thousands of distinct CDR3 sequences, approximately 38% of them seen just once. Germline lookup yields CDR1 SGHTA and CDR2 FQGNSA. The CDR3 is 17 residues long. Trimming removed 4 bases at V and 5 bases at J, with 23 bases between.

The receptor comes from a human donor who had recovered from COVID-19. This sequence joins TRBV7-2 and TRBJ2-5; D is possibly TRBD2 (7 bases). The sequences come from CD4+ T cells from blood, cultured in vitro, collected about 7 months after SARS-CoV-2 vaccination. DNA of the CDR3: TGTGCCAGCAGCTCGCTGAAGTTGGCGGGGGCGGGGGAGACCCAGTACTTC. Amino acids: CASSSLKLAGAGETQYF.